The next 25 T cell receptor beta chains were all read from a single sample in a study of T cells in Graves' hyperthyroidism and ophthalmopathy. Amplified TCR beta CDR3 regions came from RNA transcripts. The HTBI primer set drove a first-round RT-PCR of the TCR CDR3. TCRdb itself ran the multiplex PCR reads through MiXCR, one entry per CDR3 protein. The sample has under 400,000 distinct CDR3 sequences, roughly an eighth seen once. The sequenced material came from blood. Every receptor here comes from a woman between 18 and 29 years old with Graves' hyperthyroidism.

This clonotype showed up just a few times. This chain links TRBV6-1 with TRBJ2-1; tentatively, D is TRBD2 (6 bases). In germline, CDR1 is MNHNS, CDR2 SASEGT. Deletions cut 6 bases from V and 7 bases from J, with 19 bases between. This CDR3 is built from 15 residues. CDR3 in DNA: TGTGCCAGCAGGTGGATGAGCGGCGGGATAAATGAGCAGTTCTTC. It translates to CASRWMSGGINEQFF.

Ten or more counts support this clonotype. J is TRBJ1-2 and V is TRBV7-3; 8 positions match TRBD1. J was trimmed by 5 bases and V by 5 bases; bases with no gene match: 10. In germline, CDR1 is SGHTA, CDR2 FQGTGA. The CDR3 consists of 15 residues. The CDR3 is CASSPGGAGSYGYTF. CDR3 DNA: TGTGCCAGCAGCCCAGGGGGCGCGGGGAGTTATGGCTACACCTTC.

This clonotype has a count of ten or more. The rearrangement links TRBV7-9 to TRBJ2-3, with D possibly being TRBD2 (5 bases). V was clipped by 0 bases and J by 8 bases, with 15 bases between them. The CDR3 covers 15 residues. Germline-derived CDR1 and CDR2 are SEHNR and FQNEAQ (reference sequence). The CDR3 here is CASSLAGSGEGTQYF. The CDR3 DNA reads as TGTGCCAGCAGCTTAGCGGGGTCCGGGGAAGGTACGCAGTATTTT.

This clonotype was recorded many times. The chain combines TRBV6-1 with TRBJ2-7; D is unresolved. The CDR3 covers 12 residues. Between the trimmed V and J ends, which lost 5 bases and 1 base, there was a span of 6 bases. The germline gives CDR1 MNHNS, CDR2 SASEGT. The CDR3, as DNA: TGTGCCAGCAGTCCGGCGTCCTACGAGCAGTACTTC. Encoded protein: CASSPASYEQYF.

This clonotype appeared many times. The V call is TRBV2, the J call TRBJ1-5; a weak D match, TRBD1 (5 bases). V was pared by 4 bases and J by 3 bases, with 10 bases between. CDR1 is SNHLY, CDR2 FYNNEI, per germline. The CDR3 totals 14 residues. The CDR3 DNA reads TGTGCCAGCAGTGTGGGGGGGAACAATCAGCCCCAGCATTTT. This gives the protein CASSVGGNNQPQHF.

This clonotype has at least ten counts. The chain recombines TRBV11-2 with TRBJ1-6, with D hard to call. V gave up 1 base and J gave up 6 bases, with 7 bases separating them. The CDR3 is 14 residues long. Germline CDR1 and CDR2: SGHAT and FQNNGV. CDR3 loop: CASSLGVSNSPLHF. The DNA of the CDR3 is TGTGCCAGCAGCTTAGGGGTATCTAATTCACCCCTCCACTTT. The full variable domain, rest sourced from reference TRBV11-2 and TRBJ1-6, is EAGVAQSPRYKIIEKRQSVAFWCNPISGHATLYWYQQILGQGPKLLIQFQNNGVVDDSQLPKDRFSAERLKGVDSTLKIQPAKLEDSAVYLCASSLGVSNSPLHFGNGTRLTVT.

CDR3 bases: TGCAGTGCTATTCGCACAAGGAGGGTTGAACAAGCCAAAAACATTCAGTACTTC. It translates to CSAIRTRRVEQAKNIQYF. The chain combines TRBV20-1 with TRBJ2-4; TRBD2 might be the D (6 bases). Germline CDR1 and CDR2: DFQATT and SNEGSKA (reference sequence). This CDR3 contains 18 residues. V lost 4 bases, J lost 0 bases, and 22 bases lay in between.

This clonotype was seen at least ten times. The rearrangement links TRBV7-2 to TRBJ1-5; D is unclear. CDR3 length: 16 amino acids. V shed 0 bases and J shed 4 bases, with 13 bases lying between them. Germline values: CDR1 SGHTA, CDR2 FQGNSA. The CDR3: CASSLAGRGSNQPQHF. The CDR3 coding sequence is TGTGCCAGCAGCTTAGCAGGTCGTGGGTCTAATCAGCCCCAGCATTTT.

V usage is TRBV28 and J usage is TRBJ2-1; D is perhaps TRBD2 (6 bases). This CDR3 contains 13 residues. Per the germline V gene, CDR1 is MDHEN and CDR2 is SYDVKM. Trimming left V 3 bases short and J 10 bases short, with 13 bases between. CDR3 nucleotides: TGTGCCAGCAGTTTCGGAGGGCCGTTAGAGCAGTTCTTC. This gives the protein CASSFGGPLEQFF.

This clonotype was counted ten times or more. The rearrangement joins TRBV4-1 to TRBJ1-5; unclear D gene. V was clipped by 4 bases and J by 1 base, with 17 bases between them. The CDR3 consists of 17 residues. CDR1 is MGHRA, CDR2 YSYEKL, per germline. The chain's CDR3 is CASSRLLGLGSNQPQHF. The CDR3 DNA follows: TGCGCCAGCAGCCGTCTCTTAGGCCTCGGGAGCAATCAGCCCCAGCATTTT.

The chain joins TRBV4-3 to TRBJ2-2; D may be TRBD2 (5 bases). CDR1 is LGHNA, CDR2 YSLEER, per germline. The CDR3 has 16 amino acids. Between the trimmed V and J ends, which lost 4 bases and 9 bases, there was a span of 21 bases. CDR3 region: CASSPTRDTWIWELFF. CDR3 sequence (DNA): TGCGCCAGCAGCCCCACTAGAGACACATGGATTTGGGAGCTGTTTTTT.

The gene calls are TRBV10-3 and TRBJ1-5; a weak D match, TRBD1 (6 bases). The CDR3 is 14 residues long. Germline assignment: CDR1 ENHRY and CDR2 SYGVKD. Trimming shortened V by 6 bases and J by 5 bases, and 14 bases separated the two germline ends. The CDR3 sequence: CAISHSSGDQPQHF. The CDR3 DNA sequence: TGTGCCATCAGCCATTCCTCAGGGGATCAGCCCCAGCATTTT.

This clonotype was found a few times. The gene calls are TRBV11-2 and TRBJ1-3, with D tentatively TRBD1 (6 bases). The CDR3 runs to 18 residues. V was cut by 2 bases and J by 3 bases, with 20 bases left in between. The V gene's germline CDR1 is SGHAT and CDR2 FQNNGV. The CDR3 DNA sequence: TGTGCCAGCAGCTTATCCCGCCTAGGGACAACGGGTGGAAACACCATATATTTT. This sequence encodes CASSLSRLGTTGGNTIYF.

This clonotype has a count of ten or more. This chain links TRBV3-1 with TRBJ1-2; D is possibly TRBD1 (6 bases). Trimming took 0 bases from V and 4 from J, leaving 12 bases between them. Germline CDR1 and CDR2: LGHDT and YNNKEL (reference sequence). The CDR3 is 15 amino acids. The CDR3 nucleotides are TGTGCCAGCAGCCAAGATTGGACAGCTTCCTATGGCTACACCTTC. Translation gives CASSQDWTASYGYTF.

This clonotype showed up many times. The genes are TRBV7-8 and TRBJ2-7; possibly TRBD1 for D (5 bases). CDR1 SGHVS and CDR2 FQNEAQ come from the germline V gene. The CDR3 sequence is 14 residues long. The V end lost 5 bases, the J end lost 1 base, and 12 bases lay between the germline ends. CDR3 DNA: TGTGCCAGCAGCCGAGACAGACCATCCTACGAGCAGTACTTC. This gives the protein CASSRDRPSYEQYF. The full variable domain, with the rest looked up from reference TRBV7-8 and TRBJ2-7, is GAGVSQSPRYKVAKRGQDVALRCDPISGHVSLFWYQQALGQGPEFLTYFQNEAQLDKSGLPSDRFFAERPEGSVSTLKIQRTQQEDSAVYLCASSRDRPSYEQYFGPGTRLTVT.

The V and J genes are TRBV7-9 and TRBJ1-2; D is ambiguous. Germline V gene sequence: CDR1 SEHNR, CDR2 FQNEAQ (reference sequence). The CDR3 is 14 residues long. V was trimmed by 0 bases and J by 7 bases, leaving 12 bases between them. The CDR3 DNA reads TGTGCCAGCAGCTTAGCCATTCGAGAGGGTGGCTACACCTTC. Protein: CASSLAIREGGYTF.

The chain has TRBV4-1 and TRBJ1-5, with a tentative D call TRBD1 (5 bases). The CDR3 has 19 residues. Trimming took off 0 bases at V and 2 bases at J, with 20 bases between the two ends. Germline V gene data show CDR1 as MGHRA and CDR2 as YSYEKL. This chain's CDR3 is CASSQDLGPLGVGNQPQHF. CDR3 nucleotides: TGCGCCAGCAGCCAAGATCTAGGGCCTCTAGGGGTGGGCAATCAGCCCCAGCATTTT.

As to this clonotype: A much larger clone is a single base away; this may be a read error. The chain carries TRBV12-3 or TRBV12-4 and TRBJ2-2, with D perhaps TRBD1 or TRBD2 (5 bases each). This CDR3 spans 13 amino acids. V was shortened by 10 bases and J by 3 bases, with 12 bases between the two germline ends. The CDR3 spells CAIGTGYTGELFF. The CDR3 DNA is TGTGCCATCGGGACGGGGTACACCGGGGAGCTGTTTTTT.

The V gene is TRBV2, the J gene TRBJ2-5; D uncertain. V was shortened by 3 bases and J by 6 bases, with 14 bases between the two germline ends. This CDR3 has 14 residues. Germline CDR1 and CDR2: SNHLY and FYNNEI. The CDR3 nucleotides read TGTGCCAGCAGTGAGGCTGCCAAGGGAAAGACCCAGTACTTC. Protein product: CASSEAAKGKTQYF.

The rearrangement uses TRBV9 and TRBJ1-2, with D uncertain. This CDR3 is built from 12 residues. The V end lost 3 bases, the J end lost 6 bases, and 9 bases lay between the germline ends. Per the germline V gene, CDR1 is SGDLS and CDR2 is YYNGEE. The CDR3 sequence: CASSAPSDGYTF. The CDR3 nucleotides are TGTGCCAGCAGCGCCCCATCGGATGGCTACACCTTC.

About this clonotype: A much more abundant neighbour one base away suggests this may be a read error. The genes are TRBV7-6 and TRBJ2-5, with D maybe TRBD1 (5 bases). Germline CDR1 reads SGHVS; CDR2 reads FNYEAQ. Trimming removed 1 base from V and 5 bases from J, with 17 bases in between. The CDR3 spans 16 residues. The CDR3 spells CASSLGSPGIGETQYF. In DNA form, the CDR3 reads TGTGCCAGCAGCTTAGGGTCCCCAGGGATAGGGGAGACCCAGTACTTC.

Ten or more counts support this clonotype. J is TRBJ2-7 and V is TRBV4-2; D not certain. Germline values: CDR1 LGHNA, CDR2 YNFKEQ. V dropped 1 base and J dropped 5 bases, with 15 bases sitting between them. The CDR3 sequence is 15 residues long. The CDR3 spells CASSQGRQSSHEQYF. In DNA form, the CDR3 reads TGTGCCAGCAGCCAAGGACGCCAGAGTTCCCACGAGCAGTACTTC.

This rearrangement joins TRBV19 to TRBJ1-6; D may be TRBD1 (5 bases). The CDR3 covers 17 residues. The germline CDR1 and CDR2 sequences are LNHDA and SQIVND (reference sequence). V was pared by 8 bases and J by 1 base, with 18 bases between. The CDR3 spells CASRLGRLRSYNSPLHF. The CDR3, as DNA: TGTGCCAGTCGTTTGGGACGCCTGAGGTCCTATAATTCACCCCTCCACTTT.

The count of this clonotype is one. Being one base from a much bigger clone, this may be a read error. CDR3 nucleotides: TGTGCCACCAGACCTGCCAGGGACGATGAGCAGTTCTTC. Translation: CATRPARDDEQFF. J is TRBJ2-1 and V is TRBV24-1; the D gene could be TRBD1 or TRBD2 (5 bases each). The length of the CDR3 is 13 residues. Germline V CDR1 and CDR2: KGHDR, SFDVKD. V lost 7 bases to trimming and J lost 8 bases, with 14 bases between them.

This clonotype was detected many times. The chain joins TRBV28 to TRBJ2-7, with D tentatively TRBD1 (6 bases). V was cut by 10 bases and J by 0 bases, with 13 bases left in between. Germline assignment: CDR1 MDHEN and CDR2 SYDVKM. The CDR3 is 13 residues long. This chain's CDR3 is CAISDSPSYEQYF. Here the CDR3 DNA reads TGTGCCATTTCGGACAGTCCCTCCTACGAGCAGTACTTC.